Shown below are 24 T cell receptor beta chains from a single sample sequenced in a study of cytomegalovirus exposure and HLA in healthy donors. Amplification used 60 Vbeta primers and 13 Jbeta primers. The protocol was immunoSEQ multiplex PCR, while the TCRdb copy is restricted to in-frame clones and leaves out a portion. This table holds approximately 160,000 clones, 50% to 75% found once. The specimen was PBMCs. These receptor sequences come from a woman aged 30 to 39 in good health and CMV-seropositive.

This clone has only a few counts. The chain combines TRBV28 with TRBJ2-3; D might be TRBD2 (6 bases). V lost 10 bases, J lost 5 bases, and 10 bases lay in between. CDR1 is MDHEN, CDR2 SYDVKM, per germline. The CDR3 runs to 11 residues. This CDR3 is CATSGGDTQYF. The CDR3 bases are TGTGCCACTTCCGGGGGAGATACGCAGTATTTT.

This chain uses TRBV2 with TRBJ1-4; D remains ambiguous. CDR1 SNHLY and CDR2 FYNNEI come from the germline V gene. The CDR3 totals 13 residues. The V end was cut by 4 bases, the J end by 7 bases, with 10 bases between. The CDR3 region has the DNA TGTGCCAGCAGTGGCGGGCTAGGTGAAAAACTGTTTTTT. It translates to CASSGGLGEKLFF.

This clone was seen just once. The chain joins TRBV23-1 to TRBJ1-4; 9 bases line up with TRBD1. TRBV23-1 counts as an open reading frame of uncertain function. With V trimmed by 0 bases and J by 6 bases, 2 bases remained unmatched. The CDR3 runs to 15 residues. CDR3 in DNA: TGCGCCAGCAGTCAATCGGACAGGGGTGATGAAAAACTGTTTTTT. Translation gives CASSQSDRGDEKLFF.

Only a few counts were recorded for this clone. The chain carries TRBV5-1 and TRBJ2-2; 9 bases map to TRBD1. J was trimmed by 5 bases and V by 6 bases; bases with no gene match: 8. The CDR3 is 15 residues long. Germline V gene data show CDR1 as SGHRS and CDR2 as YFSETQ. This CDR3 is CASNQQGADTGELFF. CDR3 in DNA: TGCGCCAGCAACCAACAGGGGGCGGATACCGGGGAGCTGTTTTTT.

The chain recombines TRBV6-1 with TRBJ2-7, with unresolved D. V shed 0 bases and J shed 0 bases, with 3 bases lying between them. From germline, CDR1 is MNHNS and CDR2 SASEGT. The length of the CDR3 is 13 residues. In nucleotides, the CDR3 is TGTGCCAGCAGTGAAGCCGGCTCCTACGAGCAGTACTTC. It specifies CASSEAGSYEQYF.

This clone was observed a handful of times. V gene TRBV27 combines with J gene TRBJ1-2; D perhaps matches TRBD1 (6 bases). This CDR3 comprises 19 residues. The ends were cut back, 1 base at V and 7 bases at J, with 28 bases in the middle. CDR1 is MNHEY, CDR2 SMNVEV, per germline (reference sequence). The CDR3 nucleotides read TGTGCCAGCAGTTTATTAATCGGGCTAAACAGGGAGGGAATGGGTGGCTACACCTTC. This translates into CASSLLIGLNREGMGGYTF.

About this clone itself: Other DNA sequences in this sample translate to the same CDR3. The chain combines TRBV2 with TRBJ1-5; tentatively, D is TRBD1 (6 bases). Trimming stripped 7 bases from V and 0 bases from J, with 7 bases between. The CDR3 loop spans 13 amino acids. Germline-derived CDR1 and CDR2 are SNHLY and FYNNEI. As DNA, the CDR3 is TGTGCCAGCAAGGGGGATAGCAATCAGCCCCAGCATTTT. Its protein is CASKGDSNQPQHF.

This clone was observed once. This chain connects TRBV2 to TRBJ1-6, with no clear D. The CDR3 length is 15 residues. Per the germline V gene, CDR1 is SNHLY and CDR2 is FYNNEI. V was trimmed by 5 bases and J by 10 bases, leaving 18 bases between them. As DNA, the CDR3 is TGTGCCAGCAGTCGACCAGGAGCCCCGGGGTCACCCCTCCACTTT. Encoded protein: CASSRPGAPGSPLHF.

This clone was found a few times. The CDR3 DNA follows: TGTGCCAGCAGTTACCCGGGACACAACAATCAGCCCCAGCATTTT. Translated, it gives CASSYPGHNNQPQHF. V is TRBV6-6 and J is TRBJ1-5, with a tentative D call TRBD1 (6 bases). CDR3 length: 15 residues. Trimming shortened V by 2 bases and J by 3 bases, and 11 bases separated the two germline ends. Germline CDR1 reads MNHNY; CDR2 reads SVGAGI (reference sequence).

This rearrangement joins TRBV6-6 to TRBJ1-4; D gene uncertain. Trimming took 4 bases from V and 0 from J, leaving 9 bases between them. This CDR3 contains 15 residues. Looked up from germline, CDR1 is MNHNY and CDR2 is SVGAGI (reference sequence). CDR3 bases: TGTGCCAGCAGTTTTTACTTGCCAACTAATGAAAAACTGTTTTTT. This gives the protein CASSFYLPTNEKLFF.

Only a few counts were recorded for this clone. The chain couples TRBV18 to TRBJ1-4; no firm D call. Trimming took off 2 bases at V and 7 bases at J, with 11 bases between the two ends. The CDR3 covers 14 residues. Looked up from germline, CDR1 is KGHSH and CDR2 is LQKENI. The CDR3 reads CASSPAGMGEKLFF. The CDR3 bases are TGTGCCAGCTCACCAGCGGGGATGGGTGAAAAACTGTTTTTT. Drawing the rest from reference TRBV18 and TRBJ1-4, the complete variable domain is NAGVMQNPRHLVRRRGQEARLRCSPMKGHSHVYWYRQLPEEGLKFMVYLQKENIIDESGMPKERFSAEFPKEGPSILRIQQVVRGDSAAYFCASSPAGMGEKLFFGSGTQLSVL.

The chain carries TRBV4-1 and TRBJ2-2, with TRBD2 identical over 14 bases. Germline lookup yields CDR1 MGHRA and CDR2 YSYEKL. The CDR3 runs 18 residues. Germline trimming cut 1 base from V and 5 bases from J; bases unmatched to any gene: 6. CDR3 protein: CASSQGGLAGVGTGELFF. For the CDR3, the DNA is TGCGCCAGCAGCCAAGGGGGACTAGCGGGAGTAGGAACCGGGGAGCTGTTTTTT.

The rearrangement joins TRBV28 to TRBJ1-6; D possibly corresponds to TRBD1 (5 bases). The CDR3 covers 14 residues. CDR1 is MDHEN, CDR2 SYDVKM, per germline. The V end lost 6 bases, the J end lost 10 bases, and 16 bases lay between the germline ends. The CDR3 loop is CASRIPRVGSPLHF. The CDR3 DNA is TGTGCCAGCAGAATACCCAGGGTTGGCTCACCCCTCCACTTT.

In DNA form, the CDR3 reads TGCGCCAGCATAGCGGCGAACACCGGGGAGCTGTTTTTT. It yields the protein CASIAANTGELFF. This chain joins TRBV10-2 and TRBJ2-2; a weak D match, TRBD2 (6 bases). The CDR3 contains 13 residues. Germline CDR1 and CDR2: WSHSY and SAAADI. V lost 7 bases and J lost 0, with 6 bases in between.

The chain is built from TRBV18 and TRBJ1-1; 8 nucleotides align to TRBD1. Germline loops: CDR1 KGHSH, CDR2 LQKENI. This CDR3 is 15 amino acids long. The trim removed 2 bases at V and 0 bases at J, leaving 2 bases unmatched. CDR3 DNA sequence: TGTGCCAGCTCACCAACGACAGGGGTGAACACTGAAGCTTTCTTT. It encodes CASSPTTGVNTEAFF.

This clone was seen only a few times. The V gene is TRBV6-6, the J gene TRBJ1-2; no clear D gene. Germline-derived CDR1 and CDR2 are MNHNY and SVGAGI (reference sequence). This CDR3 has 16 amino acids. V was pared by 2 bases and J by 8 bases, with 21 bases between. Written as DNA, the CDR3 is TGTGCCAGCAGTTACGGAGGACCGAACCCACCCCTGGGCTACACCTTC. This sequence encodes CASSYGGPNPPLGYTF.

The CDR3 reads CASSPGTGGEQYF. The CDR3 DNA sequence: TGTGCCAGCAGCCCCGGGACAGGGGGTGAGCAGTACTTC. V gene TRBV7-3 combines with J gene TRBJ2-7; TRBD1 agrees at 11 bases. The CDR3 is 13 amino acids. CDR1 is SGHTA, CDR2 FQGTGA, per germline. Unmatched junction bases numbered 4, after V lost 5 bases and J lost 7 bases.

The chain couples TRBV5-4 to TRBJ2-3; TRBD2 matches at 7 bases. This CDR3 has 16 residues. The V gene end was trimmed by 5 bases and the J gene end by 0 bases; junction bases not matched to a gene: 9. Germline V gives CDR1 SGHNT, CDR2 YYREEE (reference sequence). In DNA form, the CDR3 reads TGTGCCAGCAGGTCTGGTGGGAGGGGTAGCACAGATACGCAGTATTTT. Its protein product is CASRSGGRGSTDTQYF. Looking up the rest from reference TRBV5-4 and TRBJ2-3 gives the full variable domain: ETGVTQSPTHLIKTRGQQVTLRCSSQSGHNTVSWYQQALGQGPQFIFQYYREEENGRGNFPPRFSGLQFPNYSSELNVNALELDDSALYLCASRSGGRGSTDTQYFGPGTRLTVL.

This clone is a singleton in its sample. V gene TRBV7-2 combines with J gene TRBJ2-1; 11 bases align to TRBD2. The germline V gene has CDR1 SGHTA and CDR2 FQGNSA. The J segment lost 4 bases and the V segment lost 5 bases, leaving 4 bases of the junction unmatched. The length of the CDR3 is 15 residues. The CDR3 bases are TGTGCCAGCAGCCCGGGACTAGCGGCGTACAATGAGCAGTTCTTC. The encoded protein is CASSPGLAAYNEQFF.

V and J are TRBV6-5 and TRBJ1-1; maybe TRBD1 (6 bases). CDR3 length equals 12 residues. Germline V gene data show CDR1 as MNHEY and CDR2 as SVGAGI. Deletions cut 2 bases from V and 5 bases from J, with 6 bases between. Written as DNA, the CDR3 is TGTGCCAGCAGTTACGGACAGACTGAAGCTTTCTTT. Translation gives CASSYGQTEAFF.

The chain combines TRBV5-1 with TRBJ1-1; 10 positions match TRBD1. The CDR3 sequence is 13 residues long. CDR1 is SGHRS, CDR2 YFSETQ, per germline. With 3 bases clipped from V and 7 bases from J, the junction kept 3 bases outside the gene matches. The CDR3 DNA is TGCGCCAGCAGCTCGGGGACAGGGGTTGAAGCTTTCTTT. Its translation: CASSSGTGVEAFF.

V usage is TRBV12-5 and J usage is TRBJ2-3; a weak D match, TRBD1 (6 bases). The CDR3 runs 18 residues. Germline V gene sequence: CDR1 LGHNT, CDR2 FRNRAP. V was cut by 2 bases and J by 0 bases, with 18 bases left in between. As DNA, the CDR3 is TGTGCTAGTGGTTTGATTACTGGGACACCACCTAGCACAGATACGCAGTATTTT. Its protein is CASGLITGTPPSTDTQYF.

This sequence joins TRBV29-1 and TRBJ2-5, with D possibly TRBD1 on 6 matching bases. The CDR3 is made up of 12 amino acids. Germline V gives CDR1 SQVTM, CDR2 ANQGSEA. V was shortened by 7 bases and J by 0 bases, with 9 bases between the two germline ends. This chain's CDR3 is CSADRYQETQYF. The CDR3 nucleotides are TGCAGCGCCGACAGGTACCAAGAGACCCAGTACTTC.

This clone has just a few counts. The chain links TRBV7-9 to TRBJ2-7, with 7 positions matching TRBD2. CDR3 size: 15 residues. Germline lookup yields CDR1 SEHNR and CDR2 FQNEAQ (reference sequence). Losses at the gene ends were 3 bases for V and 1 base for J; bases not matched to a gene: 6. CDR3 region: CASSFRAGSSYEQYF. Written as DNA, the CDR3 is TGTGCCAGCAGCTTTCGAGCGGGATCATCCTACGAGCAGTACTTC.